The TCR beta chain described here comes from a study of a mutant IDH1 vaccine in newly diagnosed glioma. The time point is: baseline, week 1 (first vaccination visit). As to treatment: pre-vaccination baseline after standard-of-care therapy. Sequencing used immunoSEQ multiplex PCR; TCRdb keeps in-frame clones, though not all of them. The table includes about 96,000 clones, about 82% detected once. The V and J ends lost 9 bases and 4 bases, in that order; junction bases with no gene match: 11. The CDR3 loop spans 15 amino acids. Germline V lookup: CDR1 LNHDA, CDR2 SQIVND (reference sequence). The TCR originated in a man aged 40-50 years with glioma. Sequenced material: PBMCs, taken from a glioma patient treated with radiotherapy, temozolomide or both. This chain joins TRBV19 and TRBJ2-2, with 7 bases fitting TRBD1. The CDR3 reads CASHIRQGPTGELFF. CDR3 DNA: TGTGCCAGCCACATCCGACAGGGACCCACCGGGGAGCTGTTTTTT.